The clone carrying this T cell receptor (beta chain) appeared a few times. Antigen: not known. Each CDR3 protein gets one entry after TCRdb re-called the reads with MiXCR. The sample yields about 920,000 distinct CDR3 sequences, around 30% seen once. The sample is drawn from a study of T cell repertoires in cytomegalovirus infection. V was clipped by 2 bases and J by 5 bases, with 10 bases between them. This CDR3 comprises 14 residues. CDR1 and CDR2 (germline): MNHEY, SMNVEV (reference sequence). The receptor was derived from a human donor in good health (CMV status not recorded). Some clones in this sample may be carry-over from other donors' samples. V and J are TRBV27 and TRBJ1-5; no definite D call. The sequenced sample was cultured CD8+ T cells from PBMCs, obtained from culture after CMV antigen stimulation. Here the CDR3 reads CASSLNGVYQPQHF. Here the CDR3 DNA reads TGTGCCAGCAGTTTAAACGGGGTTTATCAGCCCCAGCATTTT.